Sequencing of this T cell receptor beta chain was carried out in a study of cytomegalovirus exposure and HLA in healthy donors. Use of 60 Vbeta and 13 Jbeta primers characterized the PCR. Per the original data handling: Counted up in a later analysis, unique TCR beta chains came to 65 million to 100 million, with about 10 million shared. Clones were read by immunoSEQ multiplex PCR, and TCRdb kept only the in-frame ones, dropping some. Clone size and the V and J calls come from that table; the DNA yielded D and trimming. The sample includes around 180,000 clones, roughly 80% of them seen just once. CDR3 size: 13 residues. Trimming cost V 5 bases and J 8 bases, with 13 bases left between them. The germline V gene has CDR1 SGHVS and CDR2 FQNEAQ. Study conclusions and caveats: Previously analyzed data showed that most TCR beta V segments were productive at a frequency of about 87% or about 30%.

As to this clone: Its target is unknown.

Sequenced input: PBMCs. The sequence was collected from a male donor in good health and CMV-seronegative. The chain joins TRBV7-8 to TRBJ2-1, with D possibly being TRBD1 (6 bases). CDR3 sequence (DNA): TGTGCCAGCAGCCAAAGTGGGGGCTATGAGCAGTTCTTC. It encodes CASSQSGGYEQFF.